A selection of T cell receptor beta chains follows, all from one sample in a study of radiotherapy plus CTLA-4 blockade in lung cancer. Using immunoSEQ multiplex PCR, the repertoire was profiled, and TCRdb retains in-frame clones only, with some absent. The sample lists 80,000 to 100,000 clones, 75% to 90% occurring once. Sequences were derived from peripheral blood, sampled from a patient treated with radiotherapy plus ipilimumab. The origin of the receptors is a human donor with non-small cell lung cancer who had a partial response to radiotherapy plus ipilimumab. CDR3s include the opening cysteine and the closing phenylalanine or tryptophan. Each record gives: J gene, D gene, V gene, clone size, CDR3 protein, CDR3 DNA. A D gene is named only where the DNA matches it firmly. Expanded clones are given a class, and other clones once, few, many or no size at all.

j_gene: TRBJ2-7
d_gene: -
v_gene: TRBV9
abundance: -
CDR3aa: CASSVGPGPDYEQYF
CDR3nt: TGTGCCAGCAGCGTAGGACCAGGCCCTGACTACGAGCAGTACTTC

j_gene: TRBJ2-2
d_gene: TRBD2
v_gene: TRBV11-2
abundance: -
CDR3aa: CASSQLAGGGTGELFF
CDR3nt: TGTGCCAGCAGCCAGCTGGCGGGAGGGGGCACCGGGGAGCTGTTTTTT

j_gene: TRBJ2-3
d_gene: -
v_gene: TRBV18
abundance: -
CDR3aa: CASSFAQGYTDTQYF
CDR3nt: TGTGCCAGCTCATTTGCGCAGGGCTACACAGATACGCAGTATTTT

j_gene: TRBJ1-1
d_gene: -
v_gene: TRBV7-3
abundance: -
CDR3aa: CASSLSGQMNTEAFF
CDR3nt: TGTGCCAGCAGCTTAAGTGGACAGATGAACACTGAAGCTTTCTTT

j_gene: TRBJ2-2
d_gene: TRBD1
v_gene: TRBV5-1
abundance: -
CDR3aa: CASWTGPNTGELFF
CDR3nt: TGCGCCAGTTGGACAGGTCCCAACACCGGGGAGCTGTTTTTT

j_gene: TRBJ2-7
d_gene: TRBD2
v_gene: TRBV6-6
abundance: -
CDR3aa: CASSSSTSGTYEQYF
CDR3nt: TGTGCCAGCAGTTCATCGACTAGCGGAACCTACGAGCAGTACTTC

j_gene: TRBJ2-1
d_gene: -
v_gene: TRBV7-2
abundance: once
CDR3aa: CASSLSGLDEEQFF
CDR3nt: TGTGCCAGCAGCTTGTCGGGACTTGATGAGGAGCAGTTCTTC

j_gene: TRBJ2-5
d_gene: TRBD1
v_gene: TRBV7-7
abundance: -
CDR3aa: CASSLAGTDQETQYF
CDR3nt: TGTGCCAGCAGCTTAGCGGGGACAGATCAAGAGACCCAGTACTTC

j_gene: TRBJ1-1
d_gene: -
v_gene: TRBV9
abundance: once
CDR3aa: CASSVEFARTEAFF
CDR3nt: TGTGCCAGCAGCGTAGAATTCGCGAGGACTGAAGCTTTCTTT

j_gene: TRBJ2-1
d_gene: TRBD2
v_gene: TRBV13
abundance: -
CDR3aa: CASSLVSSGKAYNEQFF
CDR3nt: TGTGCCAGCAGCTTAGTTTCTAGCGGGAAAGCCTACAATGAGCAGTTCTTC

j_gene: TRBJ2-7
d_gene: -
v_gene: TRBV15
abundance: -
CDR3aa: CATSRDRGRRERSSEQYF
CDR3nt: TGTGCCACCAGCAGAGATCGGGGTAGGAGGGAGCGGAGTAGCGAGCAGTACTTC

j_gene: TRBJ1-6
d_gene: -
v_gene: TRBV11-2
abundance: -
CDR3aa: CASSWPGSPLHF
CDR3nt: TGTGCCAGCAGCTGGCCGGGATCACCCCTCCACTTT

j_gene: TRBJ2-3
d_gene: TRBD1
v_gene: TRBV28
abundance: few
CDR3aa: CASSLGPGQGPDTQYF
CDR3nt: TGTGCCAGCAGTTTAGGCCCGGGACAGGGCCCAGATACGCAGTATTTT

j_gene: TRBJ2-4
d_gene: TRBD1
v_gene: TRBV30
abundance: -
CDR3aa: CAGTVQGNIQYF
CDR3nt: TGTGCAGGGACAGTCCAAGGGAACATTCAGTACTTC

j_gene: TRBJ1-2
d_gene: TRBD1
v_gene: TRBV28
abundance: -
CDR3aa: CASSLSGQGAGYTF
CDR3nt: TGTGCCAGCAGTTTATCGGGGCAGGGGGCTGGCTACACCTTC

j_gene: TRBJ2-6
d_gene: -
v_gene: TRBV11-2
abundance: many
CDR3aa: CASSLDHRAWVLTF
CDR3nt: TGTGCCAGCAGCTTAGACCACAGGGCTTGGGTCCTGACTTTC

j_gene: TRBJ1-2
d_gene: TRBD1
v_gene: TRBV5-1
abundance: -
CDR3aa: CASSLTGGARGYTF
CDR3nt: TGCGCCAGCAGCCTGACAGGGGGGGCGCGGGGCTACACCTTC

j_gene: TRBJ2-7
d_gene: TRBD2
v_gene: TRBV18
abundance: -
CDR3aa: CASSHGGLAGIGEQYF
CDR3nt: TGTGCCAGCTCACATGGGGGACTAGCGGGTATCGGCGAGCAGTACTTC

j_gene: TRBJ2-5
d_gene: -
v_gene: TRBV28
abundance: -
CDR3aa: CASGTTQETQYF
CDR3nt: TGTGCCAGCGGGACAACTCAAGAGACCCAGTACTTC

j_gene: TRBJ2-3
d_gene: TRBD2
v_gene: TRBV29-1
abundance: once
CDR3aa: CSVEVGLSTDTQYF
CDR3nt: TGCAGCGTTGAGGTGGGACTAAGCACAGATACGCAGTATTTT

j_gene: TRBJ1-1
d_gene: -
v_gene: TRBV19
abundance: -
CDR3aa: CASSLGTTVNEAFF
CDR3nt: TGTGCCAGTAGTCTCGGGACAACGGTTAATGAAGCTTTCTTT

j_gene: TRBJ1-5
d_gene: TRBD1
v_gene: TRBV18
abundance: -
CDR3aa: CASSRTGVQPQHF
CDR3nt: TGTGCCAGCTCCCGGACAGGGGTTCAGCCCCAGCATTTT

j_gene: TRBJ1-4
d_gene: -
v_gene: TRBV6-5
abundance: -
CDR3aa: CASRTGGVDEKLFF
CDR3nt: TGTGCCAGCAGGACGGGGGGGGTTGATGAAAAACTGTTTTTT

j_gene: TRBJ2-2
d_gene: TRBD1
v_gene: TRBV7-3
abundance: -
CDR3aa: CASSLRGGQGRDTGELFF
CDR3nt: TGTGCCAGCAGCCTCCGGGGTGGACAGGGTAGGGACACCGGGGAGCTGTTTTTT

j_gene: TRBJ2-2
d_gene: -
v_gene: TRBV19
abundance: once
CDR3aa: CASRSAATNTGELFF
CDR3nt: TGTGCCAGCCGTAGTGCGGCGACTAACACCGGGGAGCTGTTTTTT

j_gene: TRBJ2-3
d_gene: TRBD2
v_gene: TRBV9
abundance: -
CDR3aa: CASSRDGGATDTQYF
CDR3nt: TGTGCCAGCAGCAGAGACGGGGGGGCGACAGATACGCAGTATTTT

j_gene: TRBJ2-2
d_gene: TRBD2
v_gene: TRBV19
abundance: -
CDR3aa: CASSVRGLAGFGGELFF
CDR3nt: TGTGCCAGTAGTGTTCGCGGACTAGCGGGGTTTGGCGGGGAGCTGTTTTTT

j_gene: TRBJ1-3
d_gene: -
v_gene: TRBV6-5
abundance: few
CDR3aa: CASSYQGSGNTIYF
CDR3nt: TGTGCCAGCAGTTACCAGGGCTCTGGAAACACCATATATTTT

j_gene: TRBJ1-1
d_gene: TRBD1
v_gene: TRBV18
abundance: -
CDR3aa: CASSRPGQGFGETEAFF
CDR3nt: TGTGCCAGCTCACGCCCGGGACAGGGATTCGGGGAAACTGAAGCTTTCTTT

j_gene: TRBJ2-4
d_gene: -
v_gene: TRBV11-2
abundance: -
CDR3aa: CASSPDPGGQYF
CDR3nt: TGTGCCAGCAGCCCGGATCCCGGGGGACAGTACTTC

j_gene: TRBJ1-5
d_gene: TRBD1
v_gene: TRBV5-1
abundance: few
CDR3aa: CASSVGTGASNQPQHF
CDR3nt: TGCGCCAGCAGCGTCGGGACAGGGGCTAGCAATCAGCCCCAGCATTTT

j_gene: TRBJ2-7
d_gene: -
v_gene: TRBV7-2
abundance: few
CDR3aa: CASTPSRGPAYEQYF
CDR3nt: TGTGCCAGCACCCCTAGCCGTGGGCCCGCCTACGAGCAGTACTTC

j_gene: TRBJ2-7
d_gene: TRBD2
v_gene: TRBV2
abundance: -
CDR3aa: CASSLAGTGEQYF
CDR3nt: TGTGCCAGCAGTCTAGCGGGAACCGGCGAGCAGTACTTC

j_gene: TRBJ2-6
d_gene: TRBD1
v_gene: TRBV5-7
abundance: -
CDR3aa: CASSSDRGRANVLTF
CDR3nt: TGTGCCAGCAGCTCAGACAGGGGGCGGGCCAACGTCCTGACTTTC

j_gene: TRBJ1-2
d_gene: -
v_gene: TRBV18
abundance: -
CDR3aa: CASSLAGLNYGYTF
CDR3nt: TGTGCCAGCTCACTGGCAGGATTAAACTATGGCTACACCTTC

j_gene: TRBJ2-7
d_gene: -
v_gene: TRBV5-1
abundance: -
CDR3aa: CASSLDPAGYEQYF
CDR3nt: TGCGCCAGCAGCTTGGACCCCGCAGGCTACGAGCAGTACTTC

j_gene: TRBJ2-3
d_gene: TRBD1
v_gene: TRBV28
abundance: -
CDR3aa: CASRGQTVSTDTQYF
CDR3nt: TGTGCCAGCAGGGGACAGACAGTTAGCACAGATACGCAGTATTTT

j_gene: TRBJ1-2
d_gene: -
v_gene: TRBV9
abundance: -
CDR3aa: CASSVTGYGYTF
CDR3nt: TGTGCCAGCAGCGTCACAGGGTATGGCTACACCTTC

j_gene: TRBJ1-4
d_gene: -
v_gene: TRBV28
abundance: -
CDR3aa: CASRGAGNEKLFF
CDR3nt: TGTGCCAGCAGAGGGGCAGGGAATGAAAAACTGTTTTTT

j_gene: TRBJ1-5
d_gene: TRBD1
v_gene: TRBV2
abundance: -
CDR3aa: CASRPGDRGHNQPQHF
CDR3nt: TGTGCCAGCAGACCAGGGGACAGGGGGCACAATCAGCCCCAGCATTTT

j_gene: TRBJ1-1
d_gene: TRBD1
v_gene: TRBV5-6
abundance: -
CDR3aa: CASSRRQGGTEAFF
CDR3nt: TGTGCCAGCAGCAGGCGACAGGGTGGTACTGAAGCTTTCTTT

j_gene: TRBJ2-2
d_gene: TRBD2
v_gene: TRBV7-3
abundance: -
CDR3aa: CASSISGKNTGELFF
CDR3nt: TGTGCCAGCAGCATTAGCGGGAAAAACACCGGGGAGCTGTTTTTT

j_gene: TRBJ1-2
d_gene: -
v_gene: TRBV9
abundance: -
CDR3aa: CASSPRGVAGDGYTF
CDR3nt: TGTGCCAGCAGCCCCCGGGGGGTGGCAGGGGATGGCTACACCTTC

j_gene: TRBJ1-2
d_gene: -
v_gene: TRBV30
abundance: -
CDR3aa: CAWSATGVKGYTF
CDR3nt: TGTGCCTGGAGTGCGACGGGGGTAAAAGGCTACACCTTC

j_gene: TRBJ2-1
d_gene: TRBD1
v_gene: TRBV5-1
abundance: -
CDR3aa: CASSPAAGGQGQGEQFF
CDR3nt: TGCGCCAGCAGCCCCGCGGCGGGTGGACAGGGACAGGGTGAGCAGTTCTTC

j_gene: TRBJ1-2
d_gene: TRBD1
v_gene: TRBV6-5
abundance: -
CDR3aa: CASSEQGAGGYTF
CDR3nt: TGTGCCAGCAGTGAACAGGGGGCTGGGGGCTACACCTTC

j_gene: TRBJ1-4
d_gene: TRBD1
v_gene: TRBV28
abundance: -
CDR3aa: CASIPAKGQGSEKLFF
CDR3nt: TGTGCCAGCATCCCAGCGAAGGGACAGGGAAGCGAAAAACTGTTTTTT

j_gene: TRBJ2-4
d_gene: TRBD2
v_gene: TRBV5-1
abundance: -
CDR3aa: CASSLTSEPGRWNIQYF
CDR3nt: TGCGCCAGCAGCTTGACTAGCGAGCCCGGGAGATGGAACATTCAGTACTTC

j_gene: TRBJ2-5
d_gene: -
v_gene: TRBV5-1
abundance: -
CDR3aa: CASSPTGRREETQYF
CDR3nt: TGCGCCAGCAGCCCTACAGGCCGCCGAGAAGAGACCCAGTACTTC

j_gene: TRBJ1-1
d_gene: -
v_gene: TRBV5-4
abundance: once
CDR3aa: CASSPDTLRRTEAFF
CDR3nt: TGTGCCAGCAGCCCGGACACTTTGAGAAGGACTGAAGCTTTCTTT